The 10 T cell receptor beta chains reported below all come from one sample, sequenced in a study of CXCR3-negative and CXCR3-positive naive CD8 T cells. The libraries of TRB cDNA were constructed through 5' RACE using UMI labels. TCRdb reprocessed the 5' RACE reads and reports one entry per CDR3 protein, with no DNA. The table counts some 22,000 distinct CDR3 sequences; 20% lies in the top ten. The sample taken for sequencing was memory CD8+ T cells from blood. These TCRs come from a human donor in good health. Some clones in this sample may be carry-over from other donors' samples.

This chain links TRBV20-1 with TRBJ1-3. Germline CDR1 reads DFQATT; CDR2 reads SNEGSKA (reference sequence). The CDR3 is 13 residues long. The CDR3 reads CSASSGRGNTIYF.

The V call is TRBV12-3 or TRBV12-4, the J call TRBJ1-2; the TRBD1 assignment by TCRdb is unverifiable without DNA. The CDR3 is 14 residues long. The CDR3 protein is CASRETGNNYGYTF.

V is TRBV20-1 and J is TRBJ2-1; lacking DNA, the TRBD1 call made by TCRdb goes unchecked. The CDR3 runs 13 residues. Germline V gene lookup returns CDR1 DFQATT and CDR2 SNEGSKA (reference sequence). Here the CDR3 reads CSAQDRGRNEQFF.

The V gene is TRBV12-3 or TRBV12-4, the J gene TRBJ2-7; the TCRdb call, TRBD1, lacks DNA for checking. This CDR3 comprises 16 residues. The CDR3 protein is CASSFAWTIRGYEQYF.

This chain links TRBV10-3 with TRBJ2-7; TCRdb calls TRBD1, which cannot be checked without DNA. Germline lookup yields CDR1 ENHRY and CDR2 SYGVKD. There are 17 residues in the CDR3. The CDR3: CAISEAPSGGRGDEQYF.

CDR3 amino acids: CASSFERVSYEQYF. This chain links TRBV7-6 with TRBJ2-7; without DNA, the TCRdb call of TRBD2 cannot be checked. This CDR3 has 14 amino acids. Germline V gives CDR1 SGHVS, CDR2 FNYEAQ.

The chain has TRBV7-2 and TRBJ2-7; TCRdb's D gene call, TRBD1, goes unchecked for lack of DNA. This CDR3 is built from 20 residues. CDR1 SGHTA and CDR2 FQGNSA come from the germline V gene. The CDR3 here is CASSLAEGTGYKLGSYEQYF.

CDR3: CASSRIMNTEAFF. The gene calls are TRBV14 and TRBJ1-1. This CDR3 is built from 13 residues. The germline V gene encodes CDR1 SGHDN and CDR2 FVKESK.

The CDR3 sequence: CASSSQYQETQYF. This chain uses TRBV27 with TRBJ2-5. CDR3 length: 13 residues. The V gene's germline CDR1 is MNHEY and CDR2 SMNVEV (reference sequence).

The chain employs TRBV15 and TRBJ2-3; TCRdb indicates TRBD2, and absent DNA this call remains unverified. From germline, CDR1 is LNHNV and CDR2 YYDKDF (reference sequence). The CDR3 sequence is 18 residues long. The CDR3 loop is CATSRDFGLAGGTDTQYF.